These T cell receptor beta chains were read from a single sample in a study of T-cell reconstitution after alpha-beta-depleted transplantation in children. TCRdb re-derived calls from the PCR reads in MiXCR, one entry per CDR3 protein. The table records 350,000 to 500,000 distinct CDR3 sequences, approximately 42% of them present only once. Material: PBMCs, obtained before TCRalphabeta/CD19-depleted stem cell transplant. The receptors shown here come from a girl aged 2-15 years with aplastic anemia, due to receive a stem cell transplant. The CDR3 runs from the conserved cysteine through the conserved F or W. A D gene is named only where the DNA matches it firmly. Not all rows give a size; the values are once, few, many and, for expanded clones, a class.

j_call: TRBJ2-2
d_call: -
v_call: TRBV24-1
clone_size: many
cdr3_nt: TGTGCCACCAGTGACGTCGACGGGGGCGCGAACACCGGGGAGCTGTTTTTT
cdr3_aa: CATSDVDGGANTGELFF

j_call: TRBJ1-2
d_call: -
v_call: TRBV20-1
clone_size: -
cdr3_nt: TGCAGTGCTAGAGATTCAGGAGGAGGAGGCTACACCTTC
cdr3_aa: CSARDSGGGGYTF

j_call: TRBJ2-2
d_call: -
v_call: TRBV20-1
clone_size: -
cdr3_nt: TGCAGTGCCCCCCGGAGCGGCGCGAACACCGGGGAGCTGTTTTTT
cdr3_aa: CSAPRSGANTGELFF

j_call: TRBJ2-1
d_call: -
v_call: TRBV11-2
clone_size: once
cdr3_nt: TGTGCCAGCAGCCCCGCCCGGGTGCCGTCCTTGGGGCCGTTCTTC
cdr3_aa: CASSPARVPSLGPFF

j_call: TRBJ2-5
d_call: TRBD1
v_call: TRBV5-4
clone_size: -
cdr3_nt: TGTGCCAGCAGCTTTGGACAGACAGGGGAGACCCAGTACTTC
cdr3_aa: CASSFGQTGETQYF

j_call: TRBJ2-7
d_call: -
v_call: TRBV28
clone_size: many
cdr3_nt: TGTGCCAGCAGCTCCTCGTTTGCTCGGGACTCCTACGAGCAGTACTTC
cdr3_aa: CASSSSFARDSYEQYF

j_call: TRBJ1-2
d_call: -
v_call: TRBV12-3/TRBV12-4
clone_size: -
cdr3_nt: TGTGCCAGCAGTCACGAGGCTGGGCACTATGGCTACACCTTC
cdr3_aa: CASSHEAGHYGYTF

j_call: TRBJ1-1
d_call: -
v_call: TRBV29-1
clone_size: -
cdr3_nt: TGCAGCGTTAGGACCGGGGGCACTGAAGCTTTCTTT
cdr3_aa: CSVRTGGTEAFF

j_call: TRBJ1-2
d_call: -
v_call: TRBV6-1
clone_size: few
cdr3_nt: TGTGCCAGCAGTGTGATTCTTCGAGGCGGCTACACCTTC
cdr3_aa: CASSVILRGGYTF

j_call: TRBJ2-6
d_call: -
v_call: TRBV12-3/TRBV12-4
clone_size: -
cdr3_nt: TGTGCCAGCTGCCCCCCCCACATTGGGTCCGGGGCCAACGTCCTGACTTTC
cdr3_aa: CASCPPHIGSGANVLTF

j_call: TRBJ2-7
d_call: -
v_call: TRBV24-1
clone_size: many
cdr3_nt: TGTGCCCCCAGCCCGGGAGCAACTAACGACTACGAGCAGTACTTC
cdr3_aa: CAPSPGATNDYEQYF

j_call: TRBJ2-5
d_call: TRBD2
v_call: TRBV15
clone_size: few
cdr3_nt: TGTGCCACCAGCAGAGATCCAGCGGGGCAAGAGACCCAGTACTTC
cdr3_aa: CATSRDPAGQETQYF

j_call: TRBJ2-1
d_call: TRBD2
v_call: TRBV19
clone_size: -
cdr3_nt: TGTGGAACGACTAGCGGAATAAAGCAGTTCTTC
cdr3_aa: CGTTSGIKQFF

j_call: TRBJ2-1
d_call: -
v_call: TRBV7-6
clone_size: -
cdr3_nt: TGTGCCAGCAGCTCCGGGGGGCGGACAGGGAAATACAATGAGCAGTTCTTC
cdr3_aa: CASSSGGRTGKYNEQFF

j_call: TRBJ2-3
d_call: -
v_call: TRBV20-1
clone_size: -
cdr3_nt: TGCAGTGCAAGGGTCGAGCCCGCAGATACGCAGTATTTT
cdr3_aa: CSARVEPADTQYF

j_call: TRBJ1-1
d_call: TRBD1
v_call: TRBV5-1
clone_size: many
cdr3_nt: TGCGCCAGCAGCTCGGGACAGATTAACACTGAAGCTTTCTTT
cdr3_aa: CASSSGQINTEAFF

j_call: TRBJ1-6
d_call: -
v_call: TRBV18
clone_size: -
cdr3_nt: TGTGCCAGCTCACCCGGAACCCGACAGAGCTCCTATAATTCACCCCTCCACTTT
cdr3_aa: CASSPGTRQSSYNSPLHF

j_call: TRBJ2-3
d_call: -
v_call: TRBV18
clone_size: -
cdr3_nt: TGTGCCAGCTCACCAATCAATGATCCTAGCACAGATACGCAGTATTTT
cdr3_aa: CASSPINDPSTDTQYF

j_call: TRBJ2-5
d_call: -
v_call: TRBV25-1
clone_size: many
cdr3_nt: TGTGCCAGCAGTCCGCGTGGTGTAGGGGATGAGGAGACCCAGTACTTC
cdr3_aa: CASSPRGVGDEETQYF

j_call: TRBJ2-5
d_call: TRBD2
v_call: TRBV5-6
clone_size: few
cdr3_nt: TGTGCCAGCAGCTTCAGGACTAGTGAGACCCAGTACTTC
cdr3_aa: CASSFRTSETQYF

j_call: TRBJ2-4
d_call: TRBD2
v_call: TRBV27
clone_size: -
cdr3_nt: TGTGCCAGCAGTTCACGGACTAGCCCCAAAAACATTCAGTACTTC
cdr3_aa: CASSSRTSPKNIQYF

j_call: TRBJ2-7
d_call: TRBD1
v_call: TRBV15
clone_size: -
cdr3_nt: TGTGCCACCAGCAGAGAAGCCGGGACAGGGCTGTACGAGCAGTACTTC
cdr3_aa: CATSREAGTGLYEQYF

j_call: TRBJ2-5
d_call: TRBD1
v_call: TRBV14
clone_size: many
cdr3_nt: TGTGCCAGCAGCCAAGAATCCTACAGGGGAGAGACCCAGTACTTC
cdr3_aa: CASSQESYRGETQYF

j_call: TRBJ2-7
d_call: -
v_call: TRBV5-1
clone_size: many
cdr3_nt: TGCGCCAGCAAAGCTAGTCCGTCGGCGTATGTGCAGTACTTC
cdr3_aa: CASKASPSAYVQYF

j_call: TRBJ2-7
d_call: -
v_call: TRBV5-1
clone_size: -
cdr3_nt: TGCGCCAGCAGGGAAGGCACGGTACTCTACGAGCAGTACTTC
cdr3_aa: CASREGTVLYEQYF

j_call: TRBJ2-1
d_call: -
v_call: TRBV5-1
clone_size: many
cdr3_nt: TGCGCCAGCAGCCGAACGGGTCGGGAGCAGTTCTTC
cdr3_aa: CASSRTGREQFF

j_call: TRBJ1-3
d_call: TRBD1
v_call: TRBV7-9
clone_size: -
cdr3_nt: TGTGCCAGCAGGTCGCTGAGGACAGGGGCTGGAAACACCATATATTTT
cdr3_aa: CASRSLRTGAGNTIYF

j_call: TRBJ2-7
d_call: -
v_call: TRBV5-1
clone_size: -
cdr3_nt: TGCGCCAGCAGCCCGGGGGGACAACGCTACGAGCAGTACTTC
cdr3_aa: CASSPGGQRYEQYF

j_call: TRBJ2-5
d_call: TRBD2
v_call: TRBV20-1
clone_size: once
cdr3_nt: TGCAGTGCTAGAGATCGACGGGGGGGCAGGGAGACCCAGTACTTC
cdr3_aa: CSARDRRGGRETQYF

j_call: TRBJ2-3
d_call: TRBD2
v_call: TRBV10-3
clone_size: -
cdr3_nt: TGTGCCATCAGTGTAGCGGGGGGGCAGGCAGATACGCAGTATTTT
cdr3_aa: CAISVAGGQADTQYF